The rows below give T cell receptor beta chains drawn from one sample of a study of T cell clones after liver transplantation. Clones were read by immunoSEQ multiplex PCR, and TCRdb kept only the in-frame ones, dropping some. The sample has tens of thousands of clones, approximately 70% seen once. The sequences come from CD4+ T cells from blood, collected at the approximately 15-month timepoint. The receptors stem from a human patient who received a liver transplant. Some of the T cells might come from the graft donor. Each CDR3 is given with its conserved first and last residue. D genes are given only for firm matches. Clone size is shown for a subset of rows, as once, few, many or a class of expanded clone.

V	J	size	D	CDR3	DNA
TRBV21-1	TRBJ2-3	-	-	CASSKGRDITDTQYF	TGTGCCAGCAGCAAAGGTAGAGATATCACAGATACGCAGTATTTT
TRBV27	TRBJ2-5	-	TRBD1	CASNPIGQGPQETQYF	TGTGCCAGCAACCCGATCGGACAGGGCCCCCAAGAGACCCAGTACTTC
TRBV2	TRBJ2-4	-	TRBD1	CASSTDGQAGKNIQYF	TGTGCCAGCAGTACCGATGGACAGGCGGGCAAAAACATTCAGTACTTC
TRBV7-8	TRBJ2-5	-	TRBD2	CASSLRTSGRVETQYF	TGTGCCAGCAGCCTACGGACTAGCGGGAGGGTAGAGACCCAGTACTTC
TRBV4-3	TRBJ1-5	once	-	CASSQEADQPQHF	TGCGCCAGCAGCCAAGAGGCCGATCAGCCCCAGCATTTT
TRBV6-1	TRBJ1-6	-	-	CASSEAPGAYNSPLHF	TGTGCCAGCAGTGAAGCTCCCGGGGCCTATAATTCACCCCTCCACTTT
TRBV30	TRBJ2-5	-	-	CAWSVGSKETQYF	TGTGCCTGGAGTGTGGGTTCGAAGGAGACCCAGTACTTC
TRBV19	TRBJ1-2	-	-	CASSAPRTAYGYTF	TGTGCCAGTAGTGCCCCTCGGACAGCCTATGGCTACACCTTC
TRBV5-6	TRBJ1-2	once	-	CASSLEPVNYGYTF	TGTGCCAGCAGCTTGGAGCCAGTTAACTATGGCTACACCTTC
TRBV6-6	TRBJ1-6	-	-	CASSSAGGGNSPLHF	TGTGCCAGCAGTTCTGCGGGGGGGGGAAATTCACCCCTCCACTTT
TRBV28	TRBJ2-1	-	TRBD2	CASSPFPSGGHQFF	TGTGCCAGCAGTCCATTCCCTAGCGGGGGTCATCAGTTCTTC
TRBV28	TRBJ1-5	-	TRBD1	CASTKTGGGGQPQHF	TGTGCCAGCACGAAGACAGGGGGCGGAGGTCAGCCCCAGCATTTT
TRBV27	TRBJ2-3	once	TRBD2	CASSSQRGSTDTQYF	TGTGCCAGCAGTTCCCAGCGGGGGAGCACAGATACGCAGTATTTT
TRBV7-6	TRBJ2-2	-	-	CASSAKLDPYTGELFF	TGTGCCAGCAGCGCCAAGCTAGACCCTTACACCGGGGAGCTGTTTTTT
TRBV5-1	TRBJ2-2	many	-	CASSASGTPNTGELFF	TGCGCCAGCAGCGCCTCCGGGACACCGAACACCGGGGAGCTGTTTTTT
TRBV2	TRBJ2-1	-	TRBD2	CASSEAREAGEQFF	TGTGCCAGCAGTGAAGCGAGAGAAGCGGGAGAGCAGTTCTTC
TRBV6-5	TRBJ2-3	-	-	CATQEGPRDTQYF	TGTGCCACCCAGGAGGGCCCTAGAGATACGCAGTATTTT
TRBV29-1	TRBJ2-2	-	-	CSVEIGGRGTGELFF	TGCAGCGTTGAGATTGGGGGGCGAGGCACCGGGGAGCTGTTTTTT
TRBV10-1	TRBJ2-2	-	-	CASSALVNTGELFF	TGCGCCAGCAGTGCGCTAGTGAACACCGGGGAGCTGTTTTTT
TRBV5-1	TRBJ2-2	-	-	CASSFLQSLNTGELFF	TGCGCCAGCAGCTTTCTTCAGTCCCTGAACACCGGGGAGCTGTTTTTT
TRBV7-2	TRBJ1-3	-	-	CASSLSTGNTIYF	TGTGCCAGCAGCTTATCAACGGGGAACACCATATATTTT
TRBV11-3	TRBJ2-1	-	-	CASSPRTAEQFF	TGTGCCAGCAGCCCAAGAACCGCGGAGCAGTTCTTC
TRBV10-3	TRBJ2-5	-	TRBD1	CAPQTGGRKGSGETQYF	TGTGCCCCCCAGACAGGGGGCAGAAAGGGGTCGGGGGAGACCCAGTACTTC